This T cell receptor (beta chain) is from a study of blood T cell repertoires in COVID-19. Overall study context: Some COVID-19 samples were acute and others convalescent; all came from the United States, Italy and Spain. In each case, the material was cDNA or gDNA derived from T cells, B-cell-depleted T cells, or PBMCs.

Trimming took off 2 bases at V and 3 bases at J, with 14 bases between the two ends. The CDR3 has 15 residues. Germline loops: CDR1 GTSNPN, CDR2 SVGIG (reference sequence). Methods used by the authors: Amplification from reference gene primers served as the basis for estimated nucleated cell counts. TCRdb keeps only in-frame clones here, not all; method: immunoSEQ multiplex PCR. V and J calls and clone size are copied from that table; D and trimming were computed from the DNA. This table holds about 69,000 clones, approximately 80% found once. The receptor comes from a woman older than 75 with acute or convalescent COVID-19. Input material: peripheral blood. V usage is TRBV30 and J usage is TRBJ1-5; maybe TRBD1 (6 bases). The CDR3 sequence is CAWSLPGHFNQPQHF. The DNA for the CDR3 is TGTGCCTGGAGTCTACCGGGACACTTCAATCAGCCCCAGCATTTT.